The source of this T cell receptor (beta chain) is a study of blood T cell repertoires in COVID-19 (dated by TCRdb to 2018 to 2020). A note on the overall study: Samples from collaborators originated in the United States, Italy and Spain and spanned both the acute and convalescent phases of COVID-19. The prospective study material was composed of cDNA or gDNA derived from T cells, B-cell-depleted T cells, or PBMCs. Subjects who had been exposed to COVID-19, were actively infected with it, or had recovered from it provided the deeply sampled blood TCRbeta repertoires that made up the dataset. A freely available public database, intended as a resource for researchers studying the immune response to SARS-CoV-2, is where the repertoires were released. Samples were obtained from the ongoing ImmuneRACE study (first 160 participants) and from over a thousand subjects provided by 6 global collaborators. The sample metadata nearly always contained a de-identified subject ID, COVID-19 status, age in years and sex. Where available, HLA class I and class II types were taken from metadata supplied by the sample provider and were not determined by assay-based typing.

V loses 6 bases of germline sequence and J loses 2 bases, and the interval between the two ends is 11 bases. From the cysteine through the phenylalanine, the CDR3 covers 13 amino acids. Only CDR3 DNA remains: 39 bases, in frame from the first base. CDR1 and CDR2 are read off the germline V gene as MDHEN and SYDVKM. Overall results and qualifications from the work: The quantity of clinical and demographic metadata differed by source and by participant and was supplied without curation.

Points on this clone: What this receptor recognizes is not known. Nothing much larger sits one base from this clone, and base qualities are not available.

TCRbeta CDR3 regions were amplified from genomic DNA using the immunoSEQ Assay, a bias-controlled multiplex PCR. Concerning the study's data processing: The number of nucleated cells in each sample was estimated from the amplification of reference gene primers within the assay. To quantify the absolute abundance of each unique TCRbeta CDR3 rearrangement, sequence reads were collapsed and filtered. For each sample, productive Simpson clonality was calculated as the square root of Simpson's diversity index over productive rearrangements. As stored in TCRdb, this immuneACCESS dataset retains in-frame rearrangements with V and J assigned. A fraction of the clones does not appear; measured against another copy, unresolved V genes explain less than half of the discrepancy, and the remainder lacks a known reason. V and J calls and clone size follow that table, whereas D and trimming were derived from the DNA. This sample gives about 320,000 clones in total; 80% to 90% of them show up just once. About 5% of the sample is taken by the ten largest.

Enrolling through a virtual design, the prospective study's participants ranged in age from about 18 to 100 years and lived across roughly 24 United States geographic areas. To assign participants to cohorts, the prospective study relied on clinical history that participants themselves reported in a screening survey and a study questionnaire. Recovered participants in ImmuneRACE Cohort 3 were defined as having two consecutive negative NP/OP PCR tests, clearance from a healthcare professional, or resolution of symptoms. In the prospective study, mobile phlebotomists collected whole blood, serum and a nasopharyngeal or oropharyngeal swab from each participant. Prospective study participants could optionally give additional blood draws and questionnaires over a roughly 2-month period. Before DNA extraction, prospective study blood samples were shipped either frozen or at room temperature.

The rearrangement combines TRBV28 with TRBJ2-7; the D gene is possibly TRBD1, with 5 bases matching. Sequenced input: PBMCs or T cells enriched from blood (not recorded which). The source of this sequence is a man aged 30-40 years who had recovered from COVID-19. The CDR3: CASRRAGTYEQYF. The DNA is TGTGCCAGCAGAAGGGCAGGGACCTACGAGCAGTACTTC.